The 4 T cell receptor beta chains below were found in one sample sequenced in a study of blood T cell repertoires in COVID-19. The repertoire was sequenced with immunoSEQ multiplex PCR; TCRdb's copy has only in-frame clones and lacks some. The data hold 110,000 or so clones, with 84% observed a single time. The specimen was peripheral blood. These receptors all stem from a woman aged 80 or over with active or convalescent COVID-19.

This chain uses TRBV5-6 with TRBJ2-2; 7 positions match TRBD1. V dropped 2 bases and J dropped 3; count of bases not matched to a gene: 7. Germline V gene data show CDR1 as SGHDT and CDR2 as YYEEEE. The CDR3 loop spans 16 amino acids. The CDR3 DNA follows: TGTGCCAGCAGCTTAAACAGGGGCGCGGACACCGGGGAGCTGTTTTTT. Protein sequence: CASSLNRGADTGELFF.

The gene calls are TRBV5-1 and TRBJ1-1; D is ambiguous. Germline CDR1 reads SGHRS; CDR2 reads YFSETQ. The CDR3 spans 17 residues. V lost 1 base and J lost 5, with 21 bases in between. The chain's CDR3 is CASSLLAGSVLGTEAFF. The CDR3 coding sequence is TGCGCCAGCAGCTTGCTTGCGGGTTCCGTCTTGGGTACTGAAGCTTTCTTT.

V usage is TRBV5-1 and J usage is TRBJ2-2, with 8 nucleotides matching TRBD2. The CDR3 runs to 16 residues. Germline V gives CDR1 SGHRS, CDR2 YFSETQ. V lost 4 bases and J lost 4; bases outside the gene matches: 9. The CDR3 here is CASSQRRAGATGELFF. The DNA of the CDR3 is TGCGCCAGCAGCCAACGGAGAGCGGGAGCCACCGGGGAGCTGTTTTTT.

This sequence joins TRBV11-3 and TRBJ2-2; tentative D call: TRBD2 (5 bases). Trimming shortened V by 5 bases and J by 6 bases, and 13 bases separated the two germline ends. CDR3 length: 14 residues. Germline assignment: CDR1 SGHNT and CDR2 YENEEA. DNA of the CDR3: TGTGCCAGCAGCCCAGGAGGAATGGCCGGGGAGCTGTTTTTT. Translation: CASSPGGMAGELFF.